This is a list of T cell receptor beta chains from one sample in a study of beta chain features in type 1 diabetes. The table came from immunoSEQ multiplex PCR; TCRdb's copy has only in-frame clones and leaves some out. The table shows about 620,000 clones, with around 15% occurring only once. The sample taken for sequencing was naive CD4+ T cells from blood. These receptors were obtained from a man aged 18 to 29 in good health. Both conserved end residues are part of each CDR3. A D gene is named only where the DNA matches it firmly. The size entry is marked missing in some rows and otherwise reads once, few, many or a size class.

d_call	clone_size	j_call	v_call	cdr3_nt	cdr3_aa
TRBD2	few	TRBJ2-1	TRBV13	TGTGCCAGCAGCCCCCTGGGACTAGCGGGGGTCAATGAGCAGTTCTTC	CASSPLGLAGVNEQFF
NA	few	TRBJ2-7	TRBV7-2	TGTGCCAGCAGCTTTACAGGACACGAGCAGTACTTC	CASSFTGHEQYF
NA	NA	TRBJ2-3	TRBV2	TGTGCCAGCAGTGATAACAGGCGGACAGATACGCAGTATTTT	CASSDNRRTDTQYF
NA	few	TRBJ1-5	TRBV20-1	TGCAGTGCAGATCAGGGGCAGCCCCAGCATTTT	CSADQGQPQHF
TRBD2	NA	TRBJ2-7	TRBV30	TGTGCCTGGAGCCTAGCGGGGTACGAGCAGTACTTC	CAWSLAGYEQYF
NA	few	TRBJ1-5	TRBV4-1	TGCGCCAGCAGCCATCCGACAGTTAGCAATCAGCCCCAGCATTTT	CASSHPTVSNQPQHF
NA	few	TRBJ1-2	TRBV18	TGTGCCAGCTCAGATACCCTGATCGAGGTACGGGACTATGGCTACACCTTC	CASSDTLIEVRDYGYTF
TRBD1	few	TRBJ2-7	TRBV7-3	TGTGCCAGCAGCCTACGGACAGGAGACCAATACGAGCAGTACTTC	CASSLRTGDQYEQYF
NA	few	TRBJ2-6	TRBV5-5	TGTGCCAGCAGCGTATTTCCAGGGGTCAACTCTGGGGCCAACGTCCTGACTTTC	CASSVFPGVNSGANVLTF
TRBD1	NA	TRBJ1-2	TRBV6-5	TGTGCCAGCAGTTTGACAGGGAGGACGTATGGCTACACCTTC	CASSLTGRTYGYTF
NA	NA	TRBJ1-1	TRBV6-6	TGTGCCAGCAGTTACCAACCTCAGGGGCCGACTGAAGCTTTCTTT	CASSYQPQGPTEAFF
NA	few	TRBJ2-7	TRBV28	TGTGCCAGCAGTTTACCCGGGTACGAGCAGTACTTC	CASSLPGYEQYF
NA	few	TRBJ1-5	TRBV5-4	TGTGCCAGCCAACCCGGGGTAGATCAGCCCCAGCATTTT	CASQPGVDQPQHF
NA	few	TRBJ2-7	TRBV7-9	TGTGCCAGCAACCCCTCGGTCCAGGGTTTCTCCTACGAGCAGTACTTC	CASNPSVQGFSYEQYF
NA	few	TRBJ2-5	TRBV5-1	TGCGCCAGCAGCTTGTTTGAGACCCAGTACTTC	CASSLFETQYF
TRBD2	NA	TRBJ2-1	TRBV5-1	TGCGCCAGCAGCTTGGCCCCGACTAGCGTTAGCTCCTACAATGAGCAGTTCTTC	CASSLAPTSVSSYNEQFF
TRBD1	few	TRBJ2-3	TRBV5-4	TGTGCCAGCAGCTCCACCGGGACAGGGGTAGTAGATACGCAGTATTTT	CASSSTGTGVVDTQYF
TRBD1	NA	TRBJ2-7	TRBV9	TGTGCCAGCAGCGTAGCCCCGGGACAGGGATACGAGCAGTACTTC	CASSVAPGQGYEQYF
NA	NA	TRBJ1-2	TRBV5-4	TGTGCCAGCAGCGCAGAGTGGATTACCAACTTC	CASSAEWITNF
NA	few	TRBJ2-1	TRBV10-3	TGTGCCATCAGTGAGTCGCGGACTAAAAACAATGAGCAGTTCTTC	CAISESRTKNNEQFF
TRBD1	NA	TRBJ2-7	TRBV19	TGTGCCAGTAGTCAAGACAGGGTCTCCTACGAGCAGTACTTC	CASSQDRVSYEQYF
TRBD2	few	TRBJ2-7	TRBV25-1	TGTGCCAGCAACCCTATCCTAGCGGCGTACTCCTACGAGCAGTACTTC	CASNPILAAYSYEQYF
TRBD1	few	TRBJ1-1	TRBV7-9	TGTGCCAGCAGCTTAGAACAGGGGCGGGGTGAAGCTTTCTTT	CASSLEQGRGEAFF
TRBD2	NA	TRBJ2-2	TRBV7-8	TGTGCCAGCAGCACAAGACTAGCGGGACGCACCGGGGAGCTGTTTTTT	CASSTRLAGRTGELFF
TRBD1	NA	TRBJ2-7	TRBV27	TGTGCCAGCAGCCCCTTACAGGGGCACGAGCAGTACTTC	CASSPLQGHEQYF
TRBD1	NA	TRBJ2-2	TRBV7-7	TGTGCTAGCAGCCTCACCGGGACAGCGAACACCGGGGAGCTGTTTTTT	CASSLTGTANTGELFF
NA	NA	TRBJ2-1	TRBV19	TGTGCCAGTACCTCGGCCAGGGGTTCCTACAATGAGCAGTTCTTC	CASTSARGSYNEQFF
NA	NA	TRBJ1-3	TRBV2	TGTGCCAGCAGTGGCGGAGGGCCCCTCTCTGGAAACACCATATATTTT	CASSGGGPLSGNTIYF